The 5 T cell receptor beta chains given below trace back to one sample, sequenced in a study of blood T cell repertoires in COVID-19. The repertoire was sequenced with immunoSEQ multiplex PCR; TCRdb's copy has only in-frame clones and lacks some. In the table there are some 140,000 clones, about 76% of which are singletons. Sequencing was carried out using peripheral blood. These receptors came from a woman aged 60-70 years with active or convalescent COVID-19.

This chain connects TRBV3-1 (or the pseudogene TRBV3-2) to TRBJ2-1; 8 bases match TRBD2. Germline loops: CDR1 LGHDT, CDR2 YNNKEL (reference sequence). The V gene end was trimmed by 0 bases and the J gene end by 4 bases; junction bases not matched to a gene: 5. The CDR3 covers 16 residues. CDR3 loop: CASSQERGGWYNEQFF. CDR3 nucleotides: TGTGCCAGCAGCCAAGAACGGGGGGGCTGGTACAATGAGCAGTTCTTC.

Details on this clone: The sample carries other DNA sequences with the same CDR3. The chain recombines TRBV9 with TRBJ2-1; 9 positions agree with TRBD2. Germline loops: CDR1 SGDLS, CDR2 YYNGEE. The J segment lost 7 bases and the V segment lost 0 bases, leaving 2 bases of the junction unmatched. The CDR3 loop spans 14 amino acids. The CDR3 coding sequence is TGTGCCAGCAGCGTAGAAACTAGCGGGAATGAGCAGTTCTTC. Protein sequence: CASSVETSGNEQFF.

This chain links TRBV7-2 with TRBJ2-1; possibly TRBD2 for D (5 bases). Germline V CDR1 and CDR2: SGHTA, FQGNSA. This CDR3 contains 16 residues. Trimming removed 6 bases from V and 0 bases from J, with 15 bases in between. CDR3 in DNA: TGTGCCAGCAGGTCCTGGGCGGGCAGCTCCTACAATGAGCAGTTCTTC. Encoded protein: CASRSWAGSSYNEQFF. Full variable domain (rest looked up from reference TRBV7-2 and TRBJ2-1): GAGVSQSPSNKVTEKGKDVELRCDPISGHTALYWYRQSLGQGLEFLIYFQGNSAPDKSGLPSDRFSAERTGGSVSTLTIQRTQQEDSAVYLCASRSWAGSSYNEQFFGPGTRLTVL.

The rearrangement uses TRBV10-3 and TRBJ2-7; TRBD1 matches 11 bases. After removal of 6 bases from V and 7 bases from J, the junction contained 2 bases not matched to a gene. This CDR3 spans 12 amino acids. The germline V gene has CDR1 ENHRY and CDR2 SYGVKD. This chain's CDR3 is CAIRGQGDEQYF. In DNA form, the CDR3 reads TGTGCCATCAGGGGACAGGGGGATGAGCAGTACTTC.

V gene TRBV11-2 combines with J gene TRBJ2-7, with D possibly TRBD1 on 5 matching bases. Germline CDR1 and CDR2: SGHAT and FQNNGV. The CDR3 is made up of 16 amino acids. V lost 1 base to trimming and J lost 0 bases, with 13 bases between them. CDR3: CASSLGTGYSSYEQYF. The DNA for the CDR3 is TGTGCCAGCAGCTTAGGTACAGGTTACAGCTCCTACGAGCAGTACTTC.